These 18 T cell receptor beta chains were all obtained from the same sample, sequenced in a study of blood T cell repertoires in COVID-19. Sequencing was performed with immunoSEQ multiplex PCR; in TCRdb, only in-frame clones are kept and a portion is missing. The repertoire includes roughly 410,000 clones, around 87% of them detected once, and approximately 2.5% sits in the top ten. The sequenced sample consisted of peripheral blood. Receptors were obtained from a woman aged 55-69 years with COVID-19, enrolled during active disease.

This rearrangement joins TRBV27 to TRBJ1-1; TRBD1 might be the D (5 bases). V lost 3 bases and J lost 1, with 9 bases in between. This CDR3 is 14 amino acids long. Per germline, CDR1 MNHEY and CDR2 SMNVEV (reference sequence). The CDR3, as DNA: TGTGCCAGCAGTTTGGGGGGTAGGAACACTGAAGCTTTCTTT. Protein: CASSLGGRNTEAFF.

This rearrangement joins TRBV18 to TRBJ1-6, with TRBD1 identical over 7 bases. The germline V gene encodes CDR1 KGHSH and CDR2 LQKENI. CDR3 size: 16 residues. V dropped 5 bases and J dropped 5; count of bases not matched to a gene: 9. This chain's CDR3 is CASSSRQGLNNSPLHF. CDR3 nucleotides: TGTGCCAGCTCATCCCGACAGGGTCTCAATAATTCACCCCTCCACTTT.

The rearrangement joins TRBV19 to TRBJ1-4; 8 nucleotides agree with TRBD1. The CDR3 is made up of 16 amino acids. Trimming at V came to 4 bases and at J to 4 bases, leaving 8 bases not matched to a gene. CDR1 is LNHDA and CDR2 is SQIVND in the germline V gene (reference sequence). The CDR3 DNA reads TGTGCCAGTAGTACGCAGGGGGCCGCAGATAATGAAAAACTGTTTTTT. It codes for CASSTQGAADNEKLFF.

The chain is built from TRBV29-1 and TRBJ2-1, with D unclear. This CDR3 region has 12 residues. Between the trimmed V and J ends, which lost 0 bases and 10 bases, there was a span of 10 bases. CDR1 SQVTM and CDR2 ANQGSEA come from the germline V gene. The CDR3 here is CSVEDGLREQFF. The CDR3 region has the DNA TGCAGCGTTGAAGATGGGCTAAGGGAGCAGTTCTTC.

This clone was seen a handful of times. The V and J genes are TRBV23-1 and TRBJ2-6, with D tentatively TRBD2 (6 bases). TRBV23-1 is treated as an ORF (open reading frame) with a function not yet certain. The CDR3 totals 14 residues. V lost 10 bases and J lost 2, with 12 bases in between. The CDR3 bases are TGCGCCACCGAGGCGGGGCCTGGGGCCAACGTCCTGACTTTC. Translating gives CATEAGPGANVLTF.

The rearrangement uses TRBV21-1 and TRBJ1-5. TRBV21-1 represents a pseudogene. The CDR3 is 12 amino acids. CDR3 residues: CATLLAGQPQHF. The CDR3 DNA reads TGTGCCACCCTTTTGGCCGGGCAGCCCCAGCATTTT.

Remarks on this clone: The DNA is left out, because the CDR3 cannot be placed on it with certainty; the CDR3 is given as TCRdb lists it. The genes are TRBV12-3 or TRBV12-4 and TRBJ1-1. Including both end residues, the CDR3 is 13 amino acids long. The CDR3: CASSFGEGTEAFF.

The chain couples TRBV18 to TRBJ2-7; D is ambiguous. CDR3 length equals 13 residues. Germline V gives CDR1 KGHSH, CDR2 LQKENI. Between the trimmed V and J ends, which lost 2 bases and 0 bases, there was a span of 5 bases. CDR3 sequence reads: CASSPTASYEQYF. Written as DNA, the CDR3 is TGTGCCAGCTCACCAACTGCCTCCTACGAGCAGTACTTC.

V usage is TRBV15 and J usage is TRBJ2-5, with TRBD2 identical over 9 bases. V lost 3 bases and J lost 1; bases outside the gene matches: 9. Germline V lookup: CDR1 LNHNV, CDR2 YYDKDF (reference sequence). The CDR3 consists of 17 residues. CDR3 sequence reads: CATSSDEAGGPQETQYF. In DNA, the CDR3 is TGTGCCACCAGCAGTGATGAGGCGGGGGGGCCCCAAGAGACCCAGTACTTC.

The chain employs TRBV5-1 and TRBJ2-7, with TRBD1 matching 10 bases. Trimming cost V 3 bases and J 4 bases; bases outside gene matches: 7. This CDR3 has 15 amino acids. Germline loops: CDR1 SGHRS, CDR2 YFSETQ. The CDR3 DNA follows: TGCGCCAGCAGCTCCCGACAGGGGGCATTGTACGAGCAGTACTTC. It encodes CASSSRQGALYEQYF.

This chain links TRBV28 with TRBJ1-2, with D tentatively TRBD1 (6 bases). The CDR3 is made up of 13 amino acids. Trimming removed 3 bases at V and 5 bases at J, with 10 bases between. CDR1 is MDHEN and CDR2 is SYDVKM in the germline V gene. The CDR3 bases are TGTGCCAGCAGTTTGGGGGGGCAGTATGGCTACACCTTC. Amino acids: CASSLGGQYGYTF.

This chain links TRBV7-6 with TRBJ2-7; TRBD2 matches 9 bases. The CDR3 sequence is 16 residues long. Per the germline V gene, CDR1 is SGHVS and CDR2 is FNYEAQ. Trimming at V came to 4 bases and at J to 2 bases, leaving 9 bases not matched to a gene. The chain's CDR3 is CASSSGAGGGAYEQYF. CDR3 sequence (DNA): TGTGCCAGCAGCTCGGGGGCTGGCGGGGGGGCCTACGAGCAGTACTTC. Full variable domain (remainder filled in from reference TRBV7-6 and TRBJ2-7): GAGVSQSPRYKVTKRGQDVALRCDPISGHVSLYWYRQALGQGPEFLTYFNYEAQQDKSGLPNDRFSAERPEGSISTLTIQRTEQRDSAMYRCASSSGAGGGAYEQYFGPGTRLTVT.

This chain joins TRBV7-9 and TRBJ1-2; no definite D call. The V gene lost 3 bases and the J gene lost 4 bases, with 9 bases spanning the gap. CDR3 length: 13 amino acids. The germline CDR1 and CDR2 sequences are SEHNR and FQNEAQ (reference sequence). The CDR3 DNA reads as TGTGCCAGCAGCTTTGAGAACAGCTATGGCTACACCTTC. This codes for CASSFENSYGYTF. Full variable domain (rest looked up from reference TRBV7-9 and TRBJ1-2): DTGVSQNPRHKITKRGQNVTFRCDPISEHNRLYWYRQTLGQGPEFLTYFQNEAQLEKSRLLSDRFSAERPKGSFSTLEIQRTEQGDSAMYLCASSFENSYGYTFGSGTRLTVV.

This chain links TRBV9 with TRBJ2-7; 8 bases align to TRBD2. CDR1 and CDR2 from the germline V gene are SGDLS and YYNGEE. Unmatched junction bases numbered 8, after V lost 3 bases and J lost 3 bases. CDR3 length: 15 residues. This CDR3 reads CASSAGGDPYYEQYF. CDR3 coding DNA: TGTGCCAGCAGCGCCGGGGGGGACCCTTACTACGAGCAGTACTTC.

The gene calls are TRBV10-1 and TRBJ2-7; 7 bases agree with TRBD1. Germline-derived CDR1 and CDR2 are WNHNN and SYGVQD (reference sequence). The CDR3 extends over 16 amino acids. V gave up 4 bases and J gave up 3 bases; unmatched junction bases: 12. The DNA of the CDR3 is TGCGCCAGCAGTGCAGGAACGGGACAGTCTAACTACGAGCAGTACTTC. This gives the protein CASSAGTGQSNYEQYF.

The genes are TRBV7-8 and TRBJ2-7; possible D gene TRBD1, 6 bases. The CDR3 loop spans 15 amino acids. Germline values: CDR1 SGHVS, CDR2 FQNEAQ. The ends were cut back, 5 bases at V and 5 bases at J, with 19 bases in the middle. CDR3 coding DNA: TGTGCCAGCAGCGAACTACAGGGATTCCCTCACGAGCAGTACTTC. It yields the protein CASSELQGFPHEQYF.

This chain uses TRBV6-5 with TRBJ2-5; perhaps TRBD1 as D (5 bases). Germline-derived CDR1 and CDR2 are MNHEY and SVGAGI. V was shortened by 2 bases and J by 3 bases, with 13 bases between the two germline ends. The CDR3 length is 15 residues. In DNA, the CDR3 is TGTGCCAGCAGTTACACCCTCGACAGAAAAGAGACCCAGTACTTC. This sequence encodes CASSYTLDRKETQYF.

Note on this clone: This CDR3 is also generated by other DNA sequences in the sample. The chain links TRBV5-1 to TRBJ2-2; D gene unclear. This CDR3 is 13 amino acids long. CDR1 and CDR2 (germline): SGHRS, YFSETQ. V was cut by 0 bases and J by 8 bases, with 8 bases left in between. The CDR3 is CASSLVVTGELFF. The CDR3 DNA sequence: TGCGCCAGCAGCTTGGTAGTGACAGGGGAGCTGTTTTTT.